What follows are 24 T cell receptor beta chains derived from one specimen sequenced in a study of blood T cell repertoires in COVID-19 (dated by TCRdb to about 2020). The protocol used for the library was the immunoSEQ multiplex PCR assay. TCRdb re-hosts the immuneACCESS table, in-frame sequences only. Its copies lack some clones; in the studies checked, an unresolved V gene accounts for under half of them, and the cause for the rest is not known. For this sample there are 200,000 to 250,000 clones; 84% appear just once. Of the sample, around 7.8% is held by the ten largest clones. The specimen sequenced was peripheral blood. All receptors come from a woman aged 80 or older with COVID-19, enrolled during active disease.

In regard to this clone: Other DNA variants within this sample encode the same CDR3. This chain connects TRBV11-2 to TRBJ2-5, with D hard to call. The CDR3 is 12 residues long. In germline, CDR1 is SGHAT, CDR2 FQNNGV. V lost 1 base and J lost 5, with 5 bases in between. Here the CDR3 reads CASSLGQETQYF. The CDR3 bases are TGTGCCAGCAGCTTAGGTCAGGAGACCCAGTACTTC.

The V call is TRBV7-8, the J call TRBJ1-1, with D possibly matching TRBD1 (5 bases). The germline V gene has CDR1 SGHVS and CDR2 FQNEAQ. V lost 1 base and J 1 base, leaving 7 bases between the germline ends. The CDR3 length is 14 residues. The DNA for the CDR3 is TGTGCCAGCAGCTTAGTGGGGCCGAACACTGAAGCTTTCTTT. It specifies CASSLVGPNTEAFF. Complete variable domain (other parts from reference TRBV7-8 and TRBJ1-1): GAGVSQSPRYKVAKRGQDVALRCDPISGHVSLFWYQQALGQGPEFLTYFQNEAQLDKSGLPSDRFFAERPEGSVSTLKIQRTQQEDSAVYLCASSLVGPNTEAFFGQGTRLTVV.

This sequence joins TRBV3-1 (or the pseudogene TRBV3-2) and TRBJ2-3; a weak D match, TRBD1 (5 bases). V was shortened by 5 bases and J by 6 bases, with 12 bases between the two germline ends. The CDR3 totals 13 residues. Germline CDR1 is LGHDT and CDR2 is YNNKEL (reference sequence). CDR3 coding DNA: TGTGCCAGCAGCTTCGGTAGGGGCGATACGCAGTATTTT. This gives the protein CASSFGRGDTQYF.

The chain links TRBV5-1 to TRBJ1-3; D unresolved. The CDR3 runs to 14 residues. CDR1 is SGHRS, CDR2 YFSETQ, per germline. Between the trimmed V and J ends, which lost 4 bases and 3 bases, there was a span of 11 bases. CDR3 nucleotide sequence: TGCGCCAGCAGCCTCAGTTCTAGTGGAAACACCATATATTTT. This codes for CASSLSSSGNTIYF.

The V call is TRBV7-2, the J call TRBJ1-1; 8 nucleotides line up with TRBD1. Trimming took 0 bases from V and 2 from J; bases not matched to a gene: 2. This CDR3 has 15 residues. Germline assignment: CDR1 SGHTA and CDR2 FQGNSA. The CDR3 sequence: CASSLATGGNTEAFF. In nucleotides, the CDR3 is TGTGCCAGCAGCTTAGCCACAGGGGGAAACACTGAAGCTTTCTTT.

This clone occurred a few times. This CDR3 is CASSQSGGADTQYF. The CDR3, as DNA: TGTGCCAGCAGCCAATCGGGGGGGGCAGATACGCAGTATTTT. This chain links TRBV14 with TRBJ2-3, with 8 bases identical to TRBD2. V shed 2 bases and J 4 bases; nucleotides not matched to a gene: 2. Looked up from germline, CDR1 is SGHDN and CDR2 is FVKESK. The CDR3 runs to 14 residues.

J is TRBJ2-1 and V is TRBV20-1; D gene uncertain. Trimming removed 4 bases at V and 8 bases at J, with 6 bases between. From germline, CDR1 is DFQATT and CDR2 SNEGSKA (reference sequence). This CDR3 is 10 amino acids long. CDR3 loop: CSAIDYEQFF. CDR3 DNA sequence: TGCAGTGCTATAGACTATGAGCAGTTCTTC.

This clone occurred a few times. The chain uses TRBV6-1 and TRBJ2-1, with 9 bases identical to TRBD2. The CDR3 runs 18 residues. With 2 bases clipped from V and 3 bases from J, the junction kept 11 bases outside the gene matches. The germline gives CDR1 MNHNS, CDR2 SASEGT. The CDR3 loop is CASSERVAGDLLYNEQFF. The CDR3 DNA reads as TGTGCCAGCAGTGAAAGAGTAGCGGGGGACCTCCTCTACAATGAGCAGTTCTTC.

Note on this clone: The same CDR3 also results from other DNA sequences found in this sample. This chain joins TRBV27 and TRBJ1-1; no definite D call. The CDR3 is 15 residues long. Per germline, CDR1 MNHEY and CDR2 SMNVEV (reference sequence). V was clipped by 6 bases and J by 1 base, with 15 bases between them. The CDR3 loop is CASSPSGGRNTEAFF. CDR3 bases: TGTGCCAGCAGCCCGTCCGGAGGGAGGAACACTGAAGCTTTCTTT.

Only a few counts were recorded for this clone. V gene TRBV28 combines with J gene TRBJ1-4, with D tentatively TRBD1 (6 bases). This CDR3 contains 14 residues. The germline V gene encodes CDR1 MDHEN and CDR2 SYDVKM. Trimming took 4 bases from V and 6 from J, leaving 12 bases between them. In nucleotides, the CDR3 is TGTGCCAGCAGTTCGGGGGGGCATTATGAAAAACTGTTTTTT. As protein: CASSSGGHYEKLFF.

J is TRBJ2-5 and V is TRBV9, with 10 bases lining up with TRBD2. This CDR3 contains 15 residues. Trimming took 3 bases from V and 5 from J; bases not matched to a gene: 7. Germline CDR1 SGDLS, CDR2 YYNGEE. CDR3 nucleotide sequence: TGTGCCAGCAGCGGAGGTAATAGCGGGAGGGAGACCCAGTACTTC. Its translation is CASSGGNSGRETQYF.

This clone was seen ten or more times. V gene TRBV5-1 combines with J gene TRBJ2-7, with D possibly matching TRBD2 (6 bases). V was cut by 0 bases and J by 6 bases, with 10 bases left in between. The germline V gene has CDR1 SGHRS and CDR2 YFSETQ. The CDR3 is 13 amino acids. In DNA form, the CDR3 reads TGCGCCAGCAGCTTGGAGGCAGCGGGCGAGCAGTACTTC. Translated, it gives CASSLEAAGEQYF.

The gene calls are TRBV6-5 and TRBJ2-7; no clear D. The germline V gene has CDR1 MNHEY and CDR2 SVGAGI. The V end lost 2 bases, the J end lost 2 bases, and 10 bases lay between the germline ends. This CDR3 is built from 14 residues. This CDR3 is CASSYASGTYEQYF. CDR3 nucleotides: TGTGCCAGCAGTTACGCTTCAGGTACCTACGAGCAGTACTTC.

This clone was seen only once. The chain recombines TRBV11-2 with TRBJ2-2, with 12 bases lining up with TRBD2. V dropped 5 bases and J dropped 6; count of bases not matched to a gene: 7. Germline V lookup: CDR1 SGHAT, CDR2 FQNNGV. The CDR3 has 16 residues. The CDR3 loop reads CASSQRLAGVPGELFF. For the CDR3, the DNA is TGTGCCAGCAGCCAACGACTAGCGGGAGTTCCCGGGGAGCTGTTTTTT.

The rearrangement links TRBV5-1 to TRBJ1-1; 11 bases map to TRBD1. J gave up 2 bases and V 4 bases, and 10 bases lay outside the gene matches. The CDR3 has 17 amino acids. Germline V gene sequence: CDR1 SGHRS, CDR2 YFSETQ. The CDR3 sequence: CASSAPGQGDVNTEAFF. CDR3 bases: TGCGCCAGCAGCGCACCGGGACAGGGGGATGTCAACACTGAAGCTTTCTTT.

This chain joins TRBV7-6 and TRBJ2-2; 8 nucleotides match TRBD2. V lost 4 bases and J lost 4; bases outside the gene matches: 11. The CDR3 contains 17 residues. The germline CDR1 and CDR2 sequences are SGHVS and FNYEAQ. The CDR3 DNA sequence: TGTGCCAGCAGCTCGGCCGTTGGGACTAGAACCACCGGGGAGCTGTTTTTT. The encoded protein is CASSSAVGTRTTGELFF.

The chain uses TRBV4-2 and TRBJ1-5; tentative D call: TRBD1 (5 bases). The length of the CDR3 is 17 residues. Germline loops: CDR1 LGHNA, CDR2 YNFKEQ. The V gene lost 0 bases and the J gene lost 2 bases, with 14 bases spanning the gap. CDR3 coding DNA: TGTGCCAGCAGCCAAGATACATCAGGGAAAGGCAATCAGCCCCAGCATTTT. This encodes CASSQDTSGKGNQPQHF.

This clone was recorded only once. The rearrangement uses TRBV5-4 and TRBJ1-2, with D possibly TRBD1 on 5 matching bases. The CDR3 runs to 15 residues. Trimming removed 4 bases from V and 3 bases from J, with 16 bases in between. Germline loops: CDR1 SGHNT, CDR2 YYREEE (reference sequence). The CDR3 protein is CASSLDSQRDYGYTF. The DNA of the CDR3 is TGTGCCAGCAGCCTTGACAGCCAACGGGACTATGGCTACACCTTC.

This clone has just a few counts. The CDR3 region has the DNA TGTGCCAGCAGCCGGACAGGCAATTGGGCCAAAAACATTCAGTACTTC. It yields the protein CASSRTGNWAKNIQYF. This chain joins TRBV3-1 (or the pseudogene TRBV3-2) and TRBJ2-4, with 7 bases that match TRBD1. In germline, CDR1 is LGHDT, CDR2 YNNKEL (reference sequence). This CDR3 region has 16 residues. V gave up 4 bases and J gave up 1 base; unmatched junction bases: 7.

The chain is built from TRBV12-3 or TRBV12-4 and TRBJ2-7; D remains unclear. The V end was cut by 6 bases, the J end by 6 bases, with 15 bases between. The CDR3 totals 13 residues. The CDR3 spells CASSLRTNSEQYF. As DNA, the CDR3 is TGTGCCAGCAGCCTCCGTACGAACTCCGAGCAGTACTTC.

CDR3 nucleotide sequence: TGTGCCAGCAGCTTAGCGCACGGGGAAAAACTGTTTTTT. Amino acids: CASSLAHGEKLFF. V usage is TRBV7-6 and J usage is TRBJ1-4; the D is unclear. The CDR3 consists of 13 residues. V was clipped by 0 bases and J by 8 bases, with 7 bases between them. CDR1 and CDR2 (germline): SGHVS, FNYEAQ.

This chain connects TRBV29-1 to TRBJ2-3; TRBD2 matches 10 bases. V dropped 5 bases and J dropped 4; count of bases not matched to a gene: 6. Germline V gives CDR1 SQVTM, CDR2 ANQGSEA. CDR3 length equals 14 residues. CDR3 sequence (DNA): TGCAGCGTTTTGCTAGCGGGAGATGCAGATACGCAGTATTTT. Translation gives CSVLLAGDADTQYF.

The rearrangement joins TRBV4-1 to TRBJ1-6; no clear D. Germline CDR1 reads MGHRA; CDR2 reads YSYEKL. Between the trimmed V and J ends, which lost 3 bases and 0 bases, there was a span of 18 bases. CDR3 size: 19 residues. CDR3 loop: CASSQPPGGPSSYNSPLHF. In nucleotides, the CDR3 is TGCGCCAGCAGCCAGCCCCCGGGAGGCCCGAGCTCCTATAATTCACCCCTCCACTTT.

V is TRBV5-1 and J is TRBJ1-5, with D hard to call. CDR1 is SGHRS, CDR2 YFSETQ, per germline. Trimming removed 4 bases at V and 4 bases at J, with 9 bases between. This CDR3 contains 13 residues. The CDR3: CASSGDGNQPQHF. Here the CDR3 DNA reads TGCGCCAGCAGCGGAGACGGAAATCAGCCCCAGCATTTT.